One and the same sample provided the 16 T cell receptor beta chains below, sequenced in a study of blood T cell repertoires in COVID-19. Produced via immunoSEQ multiplex PCR; TCRdb's table is partial and in-frame only. The profile shows just under 60,000 clones, around 82% of them singletons. The specimen sequenced was peripheral blood. The receptors stem from an older man with COVID-19, enrolled during active disease.

The rearrangement links TRBV5-1 to TRBJ2-3, with TRBD2 matching over 9 bases. Losses at the gene ends were 0 bases for V and 0 bases for J; bases not matched to a gene: 2. Germline V gives CDR1 SGHRS, CDR2 YFSETQ. The CDR3 spans 16 residues. CDR3 residues: CASSLGTSGSTDTQYF. The CDR3 bases are TGCGCCAGCAGCTTGGGTACTAGCGGGAGCACAGATACGCAGTATTTT.

As to this clone: Other nucleotide sequences in the sample specify the same CDR3. J is TRBJ1-2 and V is TRBV12-5; the D gene is possibly TRBD1 (6 bases). Per the germline V gene, CDR1 is LGHNT and CDR2 is FRNRAP. V dropped 7 bases and J dropped 8 bases, with 17 bases sitting between them. The CDR3 totals 13 residues. The CDR3 loop reads CASALTGSGGYTF. The CDR3 DNA reads TGTGCTAGTGCCCTAACAGGGTCAGGAGGCTACACCTTC.

The chain employs TRBV29-1 and TRBJ1-1; 9 nucleotides line up with TRBD1. V gave up 6 bases and J gave up 3 bases; unmatched junction bases: 5. The length of the CDR3 is 13 residues. The V gene's germline CDR1 is SQVTM and CDR2 ANQGSEA. Here the CDR3 DNA reads TGCAGCGTGGATAGGACAGGGGACACTGAAGCTTTCTTT. Translated: CSVDRTGDTEAFF. Supplemented by reference TRBV29-1 and TRBJ1-1, the full variable domain reads SAVISQKPSRDICQRGTSLTIQCQVDSQVTMMFWYRQQPGQSLTLIATANQGSEATYESGFVIDKFPISRPNLTFSTLTVSNMSPEDSSIYLCSVDRTGDTEAFFGQGTRLTVV.

The chain combines TRBV10-3 with TRBJ2-1; a possible D gene is TRBD1 (5 bases). The CDR3 is 13 amino acids. V lost 5 bases and J 7 bases, leaving 12 bases between the germline ends. Per germline, CDR1 ENHRY and CDR2 SYGVKD. This CDR3 is CAISTDSENEQFF. In nucleotides, the CDR3 is TGTGCCATCAGTACCGACAGTGAAAATGAGCAGTTCTTC.

This clone was detected once. This chain links TRBV27 with TRBJ1-2, with 7 bases that match TRBD1. V was clipped by 4 bases and J by 4 bases; unmatched bases: 9. The CDR3 length is 15 residues. The germline V gene encodes CDR1 MNHEY and CDR2 SMNVEV (reference sequence). CDR3 region: CASSSRDRAGYGYTF. DNA for the CDR3: TGTGCCAGCAGTTCACGGGACAGAGCGGGCTATGGCTACACCTTC.

V is TRBV28 and J is TRBJ2-1; D not resolved. The germline gives CDR1 MDHEN, CDR2 SYDVKM. The V end lost 6 bases, the J end lost 0 bases, and 12 bases lay between the germline ends. The CDR3 spans 15 residues. The CDR3 spells CASSPPLSSYNEQFF. CDR3 coding DNA: TGTGCCAGCAGCCCCCCGTTGAGCTCCTACAATGAGCAGTTCTTC.

The chain recombines TRBV5-6 with TRBJ2-1, with 10 bases identical to TRBD1. Trimming at V came to 3 bases and at J to 5 bases, leaving 8 bases not matched to a gene. Germline lookup yields CDR1 SGHDT and CDR2 YYEEEE. The CDR3 consists of 16 residues. Here the CDR3 reads CASSSPTGTGDNEQFF. The DNA for the CDR3 is TGTGCCAGCAGCTCCCCTACCGGGACAGGGGACAATGAGCAGTTCTTC.

The chain couples TRBV4-3 to TRBJ2-2, with 9 bases that match TRBD1. The germline gives CDR1 LGHNA, CDR2 YSLEER. The V and J ends lost 0 bases and 6 bases, in that order; junction bases with no gene match: 11. The CDR3 runs 18 residues. In nucleotides, the CDR3 is TGCGCCAGCAGCCAAGATAAGACGGGACAGGGAGGGGCCGGGGAGCTGTTTTTT. This encodes CASSQDKTGQGGAGELFF.

V gene TRBV19 combines with J gene TRBJ2-3, with TRBD2 identical over 9 bases. Germline V gene data show CDR1 as LNHDA and CDR2 as SQIVND (reference sequence). The CDR3 consists of 16 residues. Unmatched junction bases numbered 6, after V lost 4 bases and J lost 1 base. The CDR3 DNA reads as TGTGCCAGTAGTAGGGCGGGGGGGTTACGCACAGATACGCAGTATTTT. Translated: CASSRAGGLRTDTQYF. Full variable domain (outside the CDR3, taken from reference TRBV19 and TRBJ2-3): DGGITQSPKYLFRKEGQNVTLSCEQNLNHDAMYWYRQDPGQGLRLIYYSQIVNDFQKGDIAEGYSVSREKKESFPLTVTSAQKNPTAFYLCASSRAGGLRTDTQYFGPGTRLTVL.

The chain is built from TRBV28 and TRBJ2-1, with 10 bases lining up with TRBD1. Germline CDR1 is MDHEN and CDR2 is SYDVKM. V lost 6 bases to trimming and J lost 7 bases; unmatched junction nucleotides: 15. CDR3 length equals 17 residues. CDR3 in amino acids: CASSPRGTGDFGNEQFF. The CDR3 DNA reads as TGTGCCAGCAGCCCCAGGGGGACAGGGGATTTTGGGAATGAGCAGTTCTTC.

The rearrangement joins TRBV7-6 to TRBJ2-3; TRBD2 matches at 10 bases. Per the germline V gene, CDR1 is SGHVS and CDR2 is FNYEAQ. The CDR3 is made up of 19 amino acids. Losses at the gene ends were 2 bases for V and 0 bases for J; bases not matched to a gene: 11. This chain's CDR3 is CASSLYASGRRGSTDTQYF. The CDR3 region has the DNA TGTGCCAGCAGCTTATATGCTAGCGGGAGAAGGGGGAGCACAGATACGCAGTATTTT.

V usage is TRBV29-1 and J usage is TRBJ2-7, with D tentatively TRBD1 (5 bases). In germline, CDR1 is SQVTM, CDR2 ANQGSEA. The CDR3 is made up of 13 amino acids. V lost 4 bases and J 2 bases, leaving 12 bases between the germline ends. CDR3 protein: CSVATDITYEQYF. CDR3 sequence (DNA): TGCAGCGTTGCTACGGACATAACCTACGAGCAGTACTTC.

This chain connects TRBV9 to TRBJ2-1; D uncertain. Germline lookup yields CDR1 SGDLS and CDR2 YYNGEE. The V end was cut by 5 bases, the J end by 5 bases, with 8 bases between. CDR3 length: 12 amino acids. This CDR3 is CASSDFHNEQFF. The DNA of the CDR3 is TGTGCCAGCAGTGACTTCCACAATGAGCAGTTCTTC.

This rearrangement joins TRBV23-1 to TRBJ1-5; D not certain. TRBV23-1 qualifies as an ORF whose function is uncertain. Trimming shortened V by 4 bases and J by 7 bases, and 20 bases separated the two germline ends. The CDR3 has 16 amino acids. The CDR3 DNA sequence: TGCGCCAGCAGTCCGATCGGCGCGCAGGCTGGGCAGCCCCAGCATTTT. Its protein product is CASSPIGAQAGQPQHF.

This chain links TRBV29-1 with TRBJ1-6, with D perhaps TRBD1 (5 bases). Germline loops: CDR1 SQVTM, CDR2 ANQGSEA. The CDR3 totals 14 residues. Trimming took 4 bases from V and 7 from J, leaving 14 bases between them. As DNA, the CDR3 is TGCAGCGTTGCGGACCAGGGAGGGAATTCACCCCTCCACTTT. As protein: CSVADQGGNSPLHF. The entire variable domain, with the rest obtained from reference TRBV29-1 and TRBJ1-6, is as follows: SAVISQKPSRDICQRGTSLTIQCQVDSQVTMMFWYRQQPGQSLTLIATANQGSEATYESGFVIDKFPISRPNLTFSTLTVSNMSPEDSSIYLCSVADQGGNSPLHFGNGTRLTVT.

The J gene is TRBJ2-3, the V gene TRBV11-2; D is possibly TRBD1 (5 bases). Germline CDR1 SGHAT, CDR2 FQNNGV. V was shortened by 5 bases and J by 14 bases, with 17 bases between the two germline ends. This CDR3 contains 12 residues. CDR3 loop: CASSPLGAVRYF. DNA of the CDR3: TGTGCCAGCAGCCCCCTTGGGGCCGTACGGTATTTT.